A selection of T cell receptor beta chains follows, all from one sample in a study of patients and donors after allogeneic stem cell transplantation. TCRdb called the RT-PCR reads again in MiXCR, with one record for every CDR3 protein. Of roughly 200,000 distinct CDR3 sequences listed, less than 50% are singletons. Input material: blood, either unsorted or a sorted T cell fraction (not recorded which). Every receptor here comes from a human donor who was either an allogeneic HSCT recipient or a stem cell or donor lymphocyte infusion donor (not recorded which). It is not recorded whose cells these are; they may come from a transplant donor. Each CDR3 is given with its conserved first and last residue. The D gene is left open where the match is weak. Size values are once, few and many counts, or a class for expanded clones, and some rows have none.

cdr3_aa: CATSPKGTGGRGYGYTF
cdr3_nt: TGTGCCACCAGCCCCAAAGGGACAGGGGGCCGTGGCTATGGCTACACCTTC
v_call: TRBV15
clone_size: -
d_call: TRBD1
j_call: TRBJ1-2

cdr3_aa: CASSPGPLGSGANVLTF
cdr3_nt: TGTGCCAGCAGCCCGGGACCCCTTGGCTCCGGGGCCAACGTCCTGACTTTC
v_call: TRBV3-1
clone_size: -
d_call: -
j_call: TRBJ2-6

cdr3_aa: CASSQGTVNTEAFF
cdr3_nt: TGTGCCAGCAGCCAAGGGACCGTGAACACTGAAGCTTTCTTT
v_call: TRBV7-9
clone_size: few
d_call: -
j_call: TRBJ1-1

cdr3_aa: CASSSGGPNQPQHF
cdr3_nt: TGTGCCAGCAGTTCCGGGGGGCCCAATCAGCCCCAGCATTTT
v_call: TRBV12-3/TRBV12-4
clone_size: -
d_call: -
j_call: TRBJ1-5

cdr3_aa: CASSLSVGNIQYF
cdr3_nt: TGCGCCAGCAGCTTGTCAGTGGGAAACATTCAGTACTTC
v_call: TRBV5-1
clone_size: -
d_call: -
j_call: TRBJ2-4

cdr3_aa: CASSQVRGADNSPLHF
cdr3_nt: TGCGCCAGCAGCCAAGTTCGCGGGGCGGATAATTCACCCCTCCACTTT
v_call: TRBV4-1
clone_size: few
d_call: -
j_call: TRBJ1-6

cdr3_aa: CATSRDSRNTIYF
cdr3_nt: TGTGCCACCAGCAGGGACAGTCGAAACACCATATATTTT
v_call: TRBV15
clone_size: few
d_call: -
j_call: TRBJ1-3

cdr3_aa: CASSYSITGRYGYTF
cdr3_nt: TGTGCCAGCAGTTACTCCATAACAGGGCGCTATGGCTACACCTTC
v_call: TRBV6-5
clone_size: -
d_call: -
j_call: TRBJ1-2

cdr3_aa: CASSEVRGGYTF
cdr3_nt: TGTGCCAGCAGTGAAGTTCGGGGTGGCTACACCTTC
v_call: TRBV25-1
clone_size: few
d_call: -
j_call: TRBJ1-2

cdr3_aa: CSASRSSWASDTQYF
cdr3_nt: TGCAGTGCTAGCAGGTCTAGTTGGGCCTCAGATACGCAGTATTTT
v_call: TRBV20-1
clone_size: -
d_call: -
j_call: TRBJ2-3

cdr3_aa: CASSRYRANNEQFF
cdr3_nt: TGCGCCAGCAGCAGATACAGGGCCAACAATGAGCAGTTCTTC
v_call: TRBV5-1
clone_size: -
d_call: -
j_call: TRBJ2-1

cdr3_aa: CASSPNRGADTQYF
cdr3_nt: TGTGCCAGCAGCCCAAACAGGGGAGCAGATACGCAGTATTTT
v_call: TRBV4-2
clone_size: -
d_call: TRBD1
j_call: TRBJ2-3

cdr3_aa: CASSPSGSSYEQYF
cdr3_nt: TGTGCCAGCAGTCCTTCGGGCAGCTCCTACGAGCAGTACTTC
v_call: TRBV27
clone_size: -
d_call: -
j_call: TRBJ2-7

cdr3_aa: CASSQLGDYGYTF
cdr3_nt: TGTGCCAGCAGCCAGTTAGGGGACTATGGCTACACCTTC
v_call: TRBV3-1
clone_size: -
d_call: -
j_call: TRBJ1-2

cdr3_aa: CAISEPNYGYTF
cdr3_nt: TGTGCCATCAGTGAGCCGAACTATGGCTACACCTTC
v_call: TRBV10-3
clone_size: few
d_call: -
j_call: TRBJ1-2

cdr3_aa: CAISDSSGGITGELFF
cdr3_nt: TGTGCCATCAGTGATTCTAGCGGGGGTATCACCGGGGAGCTGTTTTTT
v_call: TRBV10-3
clone_size: -
d_call: TRBD2
j_call: TRBJ2-2

cdr3_aa: CASKSTGGHYGYTF
cdr3_nt: TGTGCCAGCAAATCAACAGGGGGACACTATGGCTACACCTTC
v_call: TRBV2
clone_size: -
d_call: TRBD1
j_call: TRBJ1-2

cdr3_aa: CSARPSYEQYF
cdr3_nt: TGCAGTGCTAGGCCCTCCTACGAGCAGTACTTC
v_call: TRBV20-1
clone_size: -
d_call: -
j_call: TRBJ2-7

cdr3_aa: CASSLRAPTWTGELFF
cdr3_nt: TGCGCCAGCAGCTTGAGGGCGCCGACGTGGACCGGGGAGCTGTTTTTT
v_call: TRBV5-1
clone_size: few
d_call: -
j_call: TRBJ2-2

cdr3_aa: CASSLWGPNSPLHF
cdr3_nt: TGTGCCAGCAGCCTTTGGGGGCCTAATTCACCCCTCCACTTT
v_call: TRBV12-3/TRBV12-4
clone_size: once
d_call: -
j_call: TRBJ1-6

cdr3_aa: CASSWGLARDTQYF
cdr3_nt: TGCGCCAGCAGCTGGGGACTAGCGAGGGATACGCAGTATTTT
v_call: TRBV5-1
clone_size: -
d_call: TRBD2
j_call: TRBJ2-3

cdr3_aa: CAISHYTGNSPLHF
cdr3_nt: TGTGCCATCAGTCATTACACAGGGAATTCACCCCTCCACTTT
v_call: TRBV10-3
clone_size: few
d_call: -
j_call: TRBJ1-6